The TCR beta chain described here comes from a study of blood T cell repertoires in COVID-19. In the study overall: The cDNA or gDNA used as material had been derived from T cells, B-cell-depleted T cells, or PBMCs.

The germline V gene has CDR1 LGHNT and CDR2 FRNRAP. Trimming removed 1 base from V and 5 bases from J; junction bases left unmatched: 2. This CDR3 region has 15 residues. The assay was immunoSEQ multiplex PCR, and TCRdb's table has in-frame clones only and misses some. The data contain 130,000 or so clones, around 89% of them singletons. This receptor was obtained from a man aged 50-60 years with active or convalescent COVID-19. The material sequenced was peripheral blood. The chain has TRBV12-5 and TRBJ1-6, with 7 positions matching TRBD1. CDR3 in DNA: TGTGCTAGTGGTTTGGGGGACAGAAATAATTCACCCCTCCACTTT. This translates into CASGLGDRNNSPLHF.